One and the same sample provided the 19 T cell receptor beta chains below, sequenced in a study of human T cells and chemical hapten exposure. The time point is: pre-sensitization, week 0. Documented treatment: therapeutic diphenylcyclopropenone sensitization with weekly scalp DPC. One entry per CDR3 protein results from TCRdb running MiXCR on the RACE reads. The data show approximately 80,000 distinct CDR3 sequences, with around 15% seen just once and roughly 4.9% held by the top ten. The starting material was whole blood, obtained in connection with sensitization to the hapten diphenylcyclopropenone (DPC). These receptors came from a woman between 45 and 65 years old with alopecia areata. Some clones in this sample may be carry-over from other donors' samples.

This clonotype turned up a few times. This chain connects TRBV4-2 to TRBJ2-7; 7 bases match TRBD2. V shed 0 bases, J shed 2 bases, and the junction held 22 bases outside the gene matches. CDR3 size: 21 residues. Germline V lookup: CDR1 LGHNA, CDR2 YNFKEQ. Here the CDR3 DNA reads TGTGCCAGCAGCCAAGATTCATCTGCGGGAGTATTTGGTTCTGGGACCTACGAGCAGTACTTC. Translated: CASSQDSSAGVFGSGTYEQYF.

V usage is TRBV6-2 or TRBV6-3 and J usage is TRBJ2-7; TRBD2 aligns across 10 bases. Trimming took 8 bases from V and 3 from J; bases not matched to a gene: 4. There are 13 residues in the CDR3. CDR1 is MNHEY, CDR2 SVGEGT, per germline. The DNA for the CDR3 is TGTGCCAGCCACCTAGCGGGGGACTACGAGCAGTACTTC. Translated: CASHLAGDYEQYF.

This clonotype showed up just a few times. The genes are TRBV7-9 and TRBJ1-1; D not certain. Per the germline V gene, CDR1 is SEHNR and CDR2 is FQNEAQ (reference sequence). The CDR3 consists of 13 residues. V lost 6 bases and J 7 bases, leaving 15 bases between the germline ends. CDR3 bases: TGTGCCAGCAGAAACAGCACCAAGCTTGAAGCTTTCTTT. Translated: CASRNSTKLEAFF.

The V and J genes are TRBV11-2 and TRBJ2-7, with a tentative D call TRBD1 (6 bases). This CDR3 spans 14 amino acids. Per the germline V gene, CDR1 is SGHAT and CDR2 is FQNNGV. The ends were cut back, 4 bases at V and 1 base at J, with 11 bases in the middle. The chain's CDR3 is CASSSGQPSYEQYF. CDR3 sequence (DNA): TGTGCCAGCAGCTCAGGACAGCCTTCCTACGAGCAGTACTTC.

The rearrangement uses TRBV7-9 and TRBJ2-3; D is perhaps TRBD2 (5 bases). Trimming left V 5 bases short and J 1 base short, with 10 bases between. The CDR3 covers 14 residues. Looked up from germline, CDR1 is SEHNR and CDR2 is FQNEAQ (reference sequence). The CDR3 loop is CASSDTRRTDTQYF. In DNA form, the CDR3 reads TGTGCCAGCAGCGATACTAGGCGCACAGATACGCAGTATTTT. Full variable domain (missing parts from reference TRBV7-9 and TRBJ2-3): DTGVSQNPRHKITKRGQNVTFRCDPISEHNRLYWYRQTLGQGPEFLTYFQNEAQLEKSRLLSDRFSAERPKGSFSTLEIQRTEQGDSAMYLCASSDTRRTDTQYFGPGTRLTVL.

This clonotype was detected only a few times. CDR3: CASSPLPTRNTGELFF. CDR3 DNA sequence: TGTGCCAGCTCACCATTGCCCACTAGAAACACCGGGGAGCTGTTTTTT. This chain links TRBV18 with TRBJ2-2; TRBD2 might be the D (5 bases). This CDR3 has 16 amino acids. The germline CDR1 and CDR2 sequences are KGHSH and LQKENI. V was pared by 2 bases and J by 2 bases, with 12 bases between.

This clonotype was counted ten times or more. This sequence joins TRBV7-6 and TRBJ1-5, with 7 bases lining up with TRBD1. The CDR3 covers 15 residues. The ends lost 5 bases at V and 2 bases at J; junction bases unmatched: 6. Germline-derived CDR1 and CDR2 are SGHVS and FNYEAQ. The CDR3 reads CASSIMTGRNQPQHF. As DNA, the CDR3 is TGTGCCAGCAGCATTATGACAGGGCGCAATCAGCCCCAGCATTTT.

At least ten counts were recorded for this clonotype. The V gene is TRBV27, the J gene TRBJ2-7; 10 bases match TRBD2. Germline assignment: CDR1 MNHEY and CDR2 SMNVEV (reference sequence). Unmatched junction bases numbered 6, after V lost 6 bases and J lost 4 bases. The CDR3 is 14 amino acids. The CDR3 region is CASSASGSWYEQYF. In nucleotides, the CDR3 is TGTGCCAGCAGCGCTAGCGGGAGTTGGTACGAGCAGTACTTC.

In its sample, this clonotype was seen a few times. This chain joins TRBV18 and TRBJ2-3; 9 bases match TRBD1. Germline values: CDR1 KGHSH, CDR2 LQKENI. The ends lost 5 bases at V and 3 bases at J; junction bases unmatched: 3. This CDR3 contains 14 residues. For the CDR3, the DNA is TGTGCCAGCTCAGCCGACAGGGGGACAGATACGCAGTATTTT. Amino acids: CASSADRGTDTQYF.

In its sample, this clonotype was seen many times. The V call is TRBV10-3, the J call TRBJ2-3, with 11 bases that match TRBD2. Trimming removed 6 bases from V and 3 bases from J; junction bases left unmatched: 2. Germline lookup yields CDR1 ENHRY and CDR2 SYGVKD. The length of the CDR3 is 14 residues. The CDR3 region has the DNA TGTGCCATCAGACTAGCGGGAGAAACAGATACGCAGTATTTT. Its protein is CAIRLAGETDTQYF.

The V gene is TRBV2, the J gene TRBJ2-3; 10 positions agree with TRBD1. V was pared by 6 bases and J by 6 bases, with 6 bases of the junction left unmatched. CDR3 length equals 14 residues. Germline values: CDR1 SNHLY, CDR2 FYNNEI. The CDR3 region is CASSRDRGWDTQYF. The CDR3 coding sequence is TGTGCCAGCAGCAGGGACAGGGGTTGGGATACGCAGTATTTT.

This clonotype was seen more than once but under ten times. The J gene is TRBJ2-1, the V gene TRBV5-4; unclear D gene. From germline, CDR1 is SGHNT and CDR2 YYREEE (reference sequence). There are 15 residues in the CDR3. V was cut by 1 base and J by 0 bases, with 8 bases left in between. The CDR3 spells CASSLRTLSYNEQFF. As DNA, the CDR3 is TGTGCCAGCAGCTTGCGTACTCTCTCCTACAATGAGCAGTTCTTC.

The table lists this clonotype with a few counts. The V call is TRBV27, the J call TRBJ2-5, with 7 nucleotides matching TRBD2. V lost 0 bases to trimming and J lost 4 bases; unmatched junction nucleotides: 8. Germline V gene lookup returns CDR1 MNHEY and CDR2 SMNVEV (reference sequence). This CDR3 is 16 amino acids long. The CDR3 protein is CASSLSPGGGRETQYF. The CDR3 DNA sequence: TGTGCCAGCAGTTTATCGCCTGGCGGGGGTCGAGAGACCCAGTACTTC.

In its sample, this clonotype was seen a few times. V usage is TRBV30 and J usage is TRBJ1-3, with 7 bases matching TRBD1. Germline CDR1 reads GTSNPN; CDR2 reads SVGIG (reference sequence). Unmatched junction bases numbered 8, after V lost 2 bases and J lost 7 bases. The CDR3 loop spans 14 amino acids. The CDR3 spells CAWSRQGGANTIYF. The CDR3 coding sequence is TGTGCCTGGAGTCGACAGGGAGGCGCTAACACCATATATTTT. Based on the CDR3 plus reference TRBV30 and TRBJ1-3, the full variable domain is SQTIHQWPATLVQPVGSPLSLECTVEGTSNPNLYWYRQAAGRGLQLLFYSVGIGQISSEVPQNLSASRPQDRQFILSSKKLLLSDSGFYLCAWSRQGGANTIYFGEGSWLTVV.

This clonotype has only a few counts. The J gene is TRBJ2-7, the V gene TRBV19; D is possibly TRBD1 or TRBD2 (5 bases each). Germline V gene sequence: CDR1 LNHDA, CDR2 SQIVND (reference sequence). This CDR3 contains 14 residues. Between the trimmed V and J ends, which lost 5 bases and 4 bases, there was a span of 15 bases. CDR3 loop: CASSRKRGPYEQYF. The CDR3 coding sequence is TGTGCCAGTAGTCGAAAAAGGGGACCTTACGAGCAGTACTTC.

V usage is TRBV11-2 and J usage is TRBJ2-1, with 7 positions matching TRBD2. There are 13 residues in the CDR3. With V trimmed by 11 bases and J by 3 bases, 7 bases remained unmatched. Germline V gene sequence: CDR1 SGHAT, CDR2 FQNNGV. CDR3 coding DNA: TGTGCCGGGAGGGGAGAGTACTACAATGAGCAGTTCTTC. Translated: CAGRGEYYNEQFF.

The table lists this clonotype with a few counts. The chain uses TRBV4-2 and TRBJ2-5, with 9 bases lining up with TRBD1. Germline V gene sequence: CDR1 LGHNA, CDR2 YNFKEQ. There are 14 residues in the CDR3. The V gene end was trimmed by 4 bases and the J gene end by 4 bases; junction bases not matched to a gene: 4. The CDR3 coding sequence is TGTGCCAGCAGCCGGGACAGGGCCGGAGAGACCCAGTACTTC. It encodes CASSRDRAGETQYF.

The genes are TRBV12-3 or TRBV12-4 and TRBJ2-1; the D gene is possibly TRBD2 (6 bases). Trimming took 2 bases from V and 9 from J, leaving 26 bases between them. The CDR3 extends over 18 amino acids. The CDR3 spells CASSLTLGLQTQRSEQFF. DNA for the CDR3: TGTGCCAGCAGTTTAACTCTGGGACTGCAAACTCAGCGGAGTGAGCAGTTCTTC.

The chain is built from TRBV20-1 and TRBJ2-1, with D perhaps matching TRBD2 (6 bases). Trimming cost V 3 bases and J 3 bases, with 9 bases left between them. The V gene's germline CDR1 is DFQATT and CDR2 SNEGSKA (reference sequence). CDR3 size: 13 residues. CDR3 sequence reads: CSASGRSYNEQFF. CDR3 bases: TGCAGTGCTAGCGGGAGAAGCTACAATGAGCAGTTCTTC.